The 23 T cell receptor beta chains given below trace back to one sample, sequenced in a study of molecular identifiers for immune sequencing clone quantification. TCRdb redid the calling of the PCR reads with MiXCR, one entry per CDR3 protein. In the table there are about 640,000 distinct CDR3 sequences, about 20% of which are singletons. The sequencing input was naive CD8+ T cells from blood, with Jurkat cell RNA spiked in. Subset indicated: FACS-sorted CD8+CD4-CCR7+CD45RA+ naive T cells. These receptors all come from a human donor in good health. Some libraries in this study had Jurkat cell RNA spiked in.

As concerns this clonotype: At one boundary the junction diverges from the germline segment, which might be a read error. V usage is TRBV9 and J usage is TRBJ1-5, with D maybe TRBD1 (5 bases). The germline gives CDR1 SGDLS, CDR2 YYNGEE. This CDR3 has 14 amino acids. The CDR3 region is CASSVGRAGQPQRF. CDR3 sequence (DNA): TGTGCCAGCAGCGTAGGCAGGGCTGGGCAGCCCCAGCGTTTT.

Notes on this clonotype: This sequence may be a read error, since a much larger clone differs from it by one base. This chain connects TRBV6-1 to TRBJ1-5; possible D gene TRBD1, 5 bases. The CDR3 has 15 residues. The germline gives CDR1 MNHNS, CDR2 SASEGT. For the CDR3, the DNA is TGTGCCAGCAGTTGGGACTCCCTAAGCAGTCAGCCCCAGCATTTT. It translates to CASSWDSLSSQPQHF.

Here the CDR3 reads CASSSSTVGWTNEKLFF. The CDR3 region has the DNA TGTGCCAGCAGCAGCTCCACGGTGGGCTGGACTAATGAAAAACTGTTTTTT. The chain uses TRBV9 and TRBJ1-4, with no clear D. The V end was cut by 4 bases, the J end by 2 bases, with 18 bases between. CDR3 length: 17 residues. Germline assignment: CDR1 SGDLS and CDR2 YYNGEE.

Of note for this clonotype: A much larger clone differs from this one at a single base, so this may be a read error. This rearrangement joins TRBV2 to TRBJ1-4, with 7 bases aligning to TRBD1. CDR1 and CDR2 from the germline V gene are SNHLY and FYNNEI. This CDR3 comprises 13 residues. CDR3 sequence (DNA): TGTGCCAGCGCCGAGACAGGGCGCGAAAAACCGTTTTTT. Protein: CASAETGREKPFF.

This sequence joins TRBV7-9 and TRBJ2-1, with 12 positions matching TRBD2. The CDR3 extends over 15 amino acids. Trimming removed 4 bases from V and 9 bases from J; junction bases left unmatched: 7. From germline, CDR1 is SEHNR and CDR2 FQNEAQ (reference sequence). The CDR3 DNA is TGTGCCAGCAGCTCGACTAGCGGGAGTGAGGGTGAGCAGTTCTTC. The encoded protein is CASSSTSGSEGEQFF.

There are many counts of this clonotype. The chain combines TRBV5-6 with TRBJ1-5, with a weak D call TRBD1 (6 bases). The germline V gene encodes CDR1 SGHDT and CDR2 YYEEEE. This CDR3 is built from 14 residues. V lost 5 bases, J lost 3 bases, and 12 bases lay in between. The CDR3 region is CASSKDSLNQPQHF. Written as DNA, the CDR3 is TGTGCCAGCAGTAAGGACAGCCTCAATCAGCCCCAGCATTTT.

This clonotype was observed many times. This chain uses TRBV27 with TRBJ2-7, with D perhaps being TRBD1 or TRBD2 (5 bases each). V was trimmed by 5 bases and J by 2 bases, leaving 13 bases between them. The germline V gene has CDR1 MNHEY and CDR2 SMNVEV (reference sequence). The CDR3 spans 14 residues. Here the CDR3 reads CASSPGTKAYEQYF. The CDR3 nucleotides read TGTGCCAGCAGTCCCGGGACCAAAGCCTACGAGCAGTACTTC.

This clonotype has ten or more counts. This rearrangement joins TRBV28 to TRBJ2-6, with a tentative D call TRBD1 (5 bases). The germline gives CDR1 MDHEN, CDR2 SYDVKM. Trimming removed 3 bases at V and 0 bases at J, with 15 bases between. This CDR3 spans 18 amino acids. CDR3 nucleotide sequence: TGTGCCAGCAGTTTGGGTCAGGGCCTTAGCTCTGGGGCCAACGTCCTGACTTTC. As protein: CASSLGQGLSSGANVLTF.

V and J are TRBV5-1 and TRBJ2-3; 15 bases map to TRBD2. The V gene's germline CDR1 is SGHRS and CDR2 YFSETQ. J gave up 4 bases and V 3 bases, and 6 bases lay outside the gene matches. The CDR3 runs to 17 residues. The CDR3 region has the DNA TGCGCCAGCAGCTGGACTAGCGGGAGGGCCCTGGCAGATACGCAGTATTTT. This gives the protein CASSWTSGRALADTQYF.

The chain joins TRBV10-3 to TRBJ2-5; 9 nucleotides align to TRBD1. This CDR3 comprises 16 residues. Germline V CDR1 and CDR2: ENHRY, SYGVKD. Germline trimming cut 0 bases from V and 3 bases from J; bases unmatched to any gene: 5. The CDR3 nucleotides read TGTGCCATCAGTGAGTCCGGGACAGGGACTAAAGAGACCCAGTACTTC. It codes for CAISESGTGTKETQYF.

This clonotype came up many times. The rearrangement joins TRBV28 to TRBJ2-5; 9 bases align to TRBD1. The CDR3 has 14 residues. Germline V gene data show CDR1 as MDHEN and CDR2 as SYDVKM. The trim removed 6 bases at V and 5 bases at J, leaving 7 bases unmatched. Here the CDR3 reads CASRKQGARETQYF. The CDR3 region has the DNA TGTGCCAGCAGGAAACAGGGGGCGCGGGAGACCCAGTACTTC.

This clonotype was counted many times. V is TRBV27 and J is TRBJ2-7; 9 nucleotides line up with TRBD1. CDR1 MNHEY and CDR2 SMNVEV come from the germline V gene (reference sequence). CDR3 length: 14 residues. The V segment lost 5 bases and the J segment 3 bases; nucleotides outside the gene matches: 5. CDR3 region: CASSTDRGLYEQYF. In nucleotides, the CDR3 is TGTGCCAGCAGTACGGACAGGGGCCTCTACGAGCAGTACTTC.

This clonotype was seen more than once but under ten times. The chain employs TRBV5-1 and TRBJ2-3, with 8 bases identical to TRBD2. Germline assignment: CDR1 SGHRS and CDR2 YFSETQ. V trimming: 5 bases; J trimming: 1 base; junction bases outside the gene matches: 12. The CDR3 extends over 17 amino acids. CDR3 coding DNA: TGCGCCAGCAGAGGCACGGGGGGGGGGTACGGCACAGATACGCAGTATTTT. This gives the protein CASRGTGGGYGTDTQYF.

A note on this clonotype: A much bigger clone sits one base away, suggesting this may be a read error. This chain connects TRBV28 to TRBJ1-1; D is unclear. CDR1 and CDR2 from the germline V gene are MDHEN and SYDVKM. The length of the CDR3 is 17 residues. CDR3 in amino acids: CASSFMPRGELNTEASF. The DNA for the CDR3 is TGTGCCAGCAGTTTTATGCCACGGGGAGAGTTGAACACTGAAGCTTCCTTT.

In the case of this clonotype: A read error may account for a junction end that differs from germline. The chain employs TRBV13 and TRBJ1-1, with a weak D call TRBD1 (6 bases). CDR3 length equals 15 residues. CDR1 and CDR2 (germline): PRHDT, FYEKMQ (reference sequence). The CDR3 region is CASSSTGHMNTKAFF. As DNA, the CDR3 is TGTGCCAGCAGCTCGACGGGACATATGAACACTAAAGCTTTCTTT.

Many counts were recorded for this clonotype. This chain links TRBV5-1 with TRBJ1-3; D ambiguous. The ends were cut back, 0 bases at V and 3 bases at J, with 7 bases in the middle. The CDR3 contains 14 residues. Looked up from germline, CDR1 is SGHRS and CDR2 is YFSETQ. The CDR3 sequence is CASSLVADGNTIYF. The CDR3 DNA follows: TGCGCCAGCAGCTTGGTTGCGGATGGAAACACCATATATTTT.

This clonotype appeared once. A much larger clone differs from this one at a single base, so this may be a read error. This rearrangement joins TRBV2 to TRBJ2-3; TRBD2 aligns across 10 bases. The CDR3 extends over 17 amino acids. In germline, CDR1 is SNHLY, CDR2 FYNNEI. The CDR3 loop reads CASSEELSGGKTDTRYF. The CDR3 nucleotides read TGTGCCAGCAGTGAAGAACTTAGCGGGGGGAAAACAGATACGCGGTATTTT.

At least ten counts were recorded for this clonotype. The V and J genes are TRBV4-2 and TRBJ1-1; tentatively, D is TRBD1 (5 bases). The V gene lost 1 base and the J gene lost 7 bases, with 10 bases spanning the gap. CDR3 length: 13 amino acids. CDR1 is LGHNA and CDR2 is YNFKEQ in the germline V gene. This CDR3 is CASSQGAGSEAFF. The CDR3 DNA reads as TGTGCCAGCAGCCAAGGGGCAGGGAGTGAAGCTTTCTTT.

This clonotype was recorded many times. In nucleotides, the CDR3 is TGTGCCACCCAGCCCGGGACGGCTGAAGCTTTCTTT. The encoded protein is CATQPGTAEAFF. The V call is TRBV25-1, the J call TRBJ1-1, with TRBD1 as a possible D gene (5 bases). Germline CDR1 MGHDK, CDR2 SYGVNS. V was clipped by 10 bases and J by 6 bases, with 15 bases between them. The CDR3 has 12 amino acids.

A remark on this clonotype: Possible read error: a much larger clone is one base away. V usage is TRBV30 and J usage is TRBJ1-1; the D gene is possibly TRBD1 (5 bases). V dropped 4 bases and J dropped 5 bases, with 14 bases sitting between them. This CDR3 is 13 amino acids long. The germline V gene has CDR1 GTSNPN and CDR2 SVGIG (reference sequence). The CDR3 spells CAWTVGEGTEAFF. The CDR3 DNA reads as TGTGCCTGGACGGTGGGGGAGGGGACTGAAGCTTTCTTT. Variable domain in full (rest from reference TRBV30 and TRBJ1-1): SQTIHQWPATLVQPVGSPLSLECTVEGTSNPNLYWYRQAAGRGLQLLFYSVGIGQISSEVPQNLSASRPQDRQFILSSKKLLLSDSGFYLCAWTVGEGTEAFFGQGTRLTVV.

This clonotype has ten or more counts. The chain carries TRBV29-1 and TRBJ2-2, with D uncertain. V was trimmed by 3 bases and J by 5 bases, leaving 4 bases between them. CDR1 and CDR2 from the germline V gene are SQVTM and ANQGSEA. CDR3 length: 11 residues. The CDR3 protein is CSVDLTGELFF. In DNA form, the CDR3 reads TGCAGCGTTGATTTGACCGGGGAGCTGTTTTTT.

Comments on this clonotype: A read error may be the cause here, since a much bigger clone is one base away. The chain employs TRBV5-1 and TRBJ1-2; D might be TRBD1 (5 bases). This CDR3 has 14 residues. Germline CDR1 is SGHRS and CDR2 is YFSETQ. This CDR3 reads CVSSLEGPLYGYTF. The CDR3 coding sequence is TGCGTCAGCAGCTTGGAGGGACCGCTTTATGGCTACACCTTC.

This clonotype has only a few counts. The gene calls are TRBV19 and TRBJ2-2; 7 positions match TRBD1. The CDR3 runs to 17 residues. Germline V gene sequence: CDR1 LNHDA, CDR2 SQIVND (reference sequence). Germline trimming cut 10 bases from V and 0 bases from J; bases unmatched to any gene: 14. In DNA form, the CDR3 reads TGTGCCACCCGACATCACCGGGACAGTTCGAACACCGGGGAGCTGTTTTTT. It codes for CATRHHRDSSNTGELFF.